Presented here are 19 T cell receptor beta chains from one specimen sequenced in a study of Ad26.COV2.S vaccination and SARS-CoV-2 variants. Treatment reported: over 15 received Ad26.COV2.S at low or high dose, single or two shots; about 5 received placebo; per-sample allocation not given. Sampling happened 63 days after the first vaccine or placebo injection. Sequencing was performed with immunoSEQ multiplex PCR; in TCRdb, only in-frame clones are kept and a portion is missing. Counted here are about 430,000 clones, 75% to 95% occurring once; the ten biggest clones make up 12%. Sample: peripheral blood, taken in a trial of Ad26.COV2.S vaccine versus placebo. The receptors here all came from a person between 18 and 65 years old who received the Ad26.COV2.S COVID-19 vaccine or a placebo.

The rearrangement uses TRBV5-1 and TRBJ1-2; the D gene is possibly TRBD1 (5 bases). V shed 4 bases and J shed 2 bases, with 9 bases lying between them. CDR1 SGHRS and CDR2 YFSETQ come from the germline V gene. The CDR3 contains 13 residues. The CDR3 reads CASSAGLNYGYTF. CDR3 sequence (DNA): TGCGCCAGCAGCGCAGGGTTGAACTATGGCTACACCTTC.

V is TRBV4-3 and J is TRBJ1-1; the D is unclear. Germline values: CDR1 LGHNA, CDR2 YSLEER. This CDR3 contains 16 residues. The V and J ends lost 0 bases and 1 base respectively, with 12 bases between them. The CDR3 protein is CASSQDLRRTNTEAFF. CDR3 nucleotides: TGCGCCAGCAGCCAAGATCTGAGGAGAACGAACACTGAAGCTTTCTTT.

This chain joins TRBV5-1 and TRBJ2-7; the D gene is possibly TRBD2 (5 bases). The germline V gene has CDR1 SGHRS and CDR2 YFSETQ. Trimming cost V 1 base and J 0 bases, with 8 bases left between them. CDR3 length: 14 residues. CDR3 region: CASSLRTGSYEQYF. As DNA, the CDR3 is TGCGCCAGCAGCTTGAGGACTGGCTCCTACGAGCAGTACTTC.

This clone occurred once. The rearrangement joins TRBV18 to TRBJ2-1; unclear D gene. The CDR3 extends over 12 amino acids. Trimming shortened V by 3 bases and J by 9 bases, and 9 bases separated the two germline ends. The V gene's germline CDR1 is KGHSH and CDR2 LQKENI. CDR3 amino acids: CASSPQKLEQFF. CDR3 sequence (DNA): TGTGCCAGCTCACCCCAGAAGCTTGAGCAGTTCTTC.

This sequence joins TRBV6-5 and TRBJ2-1; TRBD2 matches at 10 bases. Per germline, CDR1 MNHEY and CDR2 SVGAGI. This CDR3 contains 14 residues. V gave up 5 bases and J gave up 11 bases; unmatched junction bases: 9. The CDR3 sequence: CASSTGTSAGQQFF. Written as DNA, the CDR3 is TGTGCCAGCAGTACCGGGACTAGCGCTGGGCAGCAGTTCTTC.

This chain joins TRBV7-2 and TRBJ2-3; possibly TRBD1 or TRBD2 for D (5 bases each). The CDR3 is 14 amino acids. V gave up 3 bases and J gave up 6 bases, with 13 bases separating them. The germline gives CDR1 SGHTA, CDR2 FQGNSA. The CDR3 region has the DNA TGTGCCAGCAGCTTTATTCGGGACCCGGATACGCAGTATTTT. It encodes CASSFIRDPDTQYF.

The chain couples TRBV27 to TRBJ2-2; possibly TRBD1 or TRBD2 for D (5 bases each). The CDR3 runs 16 residues. Looked up from germline, CDR1 is MNHEY and CDR2 is SMNVEV (reference sequence). Trimming removed 8 bases from V and 4 bases from J, with 20 bases in between. The CDR3 loop reads CASDPMGVTPTGELFF. The CDR3 DNA reads as TGTGCCAGCGATCCGATGGGGGTCACACCCACCGGGGAGCTGTTTTTT.

V is TRBV30 and J is TRBJ2-5, with 7 bases fitting TRBD1. Looked up from germline, CDR1 is GTSNPN and CDR2 is SVGIG (reference sequence). The CDR3 runs 16 residues. The J segment lost 4 bases and the V segment lost 2 bases, leaving 13 bases of the junction unmatched. The CDR3 DNA reads TGTGCCTGGAGTACTCCCCGGACAGGCTCGGGAGAGACCCAGTACTTC. Amino acid sequence: CAWSTPRTGSGETQYF.

For the CDR3, the DNA is TGCAGCGTGAGGGACAGGGGTTTCGACTATGGCTACACCTTC. Protein sequence: CSVRDRGFDYGYTF. This chain uses TRBV29-1 with TRBJ1-2, with 10 bases that match TRBD1. The V gene end was trimmed by 6 bases and the J gene end by 3 bases; junction bases not matched to a gene: 7. CDR1 and CDR2 from the germline V gene are SQVTM and ANQGSEA. The CDR3 is made up of 14 amino acids.

The V and J genes are TRBV5-6 and TRBJ1-6, with 7 bases lining up with TRBD1. J was trimmed by 6 bases and V by 1 base; bases with no gene match: 10. This CDR3 region has 17 residues. Germline CDR1 SGHDT, CDR2 YYEEEE. The CDR3 loop reads CASSLKGQGVFNSPLHF. Written as DNA, the CDR3 is TGTGCCAGCAGCTTGAAAGGTCAGGGGGTTTTTAATTCACCCCTCCACTTT.

V gene TRBV24-1 combines with J gene TRBJ1-5, with TRBD1 matching over 10 bases. The CDR3 length is 16 residues. The V and J ends lost 4 bases and 6 bases, in that order; junction bases with no gene match: 8. Germline CDR1 KGHDR, CDR2 SFDVKD. The CDR3 reads CATSDKDRGLGQPQHF. The CDR3 nucleotides read TGTGCCACCAGTGACAAAGACAGGGGGCTAGGTCAGCCCCAGCATTTT.

This sequence joins TRBV3-1 (or the pseudogene TRBV3-2) and TRBJ2-5, with D perhaps matching TRBD1 (5 bases). Germline V gene data show CDR1 as LGHDT and CDR2 as YNNKEL (reference sequence). The V and J ends lost 1 base and 3 bases respectively, with 9 bases between them. The CDR3 extends over 14 amino acids. The CDR3 region is CASSQGRVKETQYF. CDR3 nucleotide sequence: TGTGCCAGCAGCCAAGGCAGGGTTAAAGAGACCCAGTACTTC.

The chain is built from TRBV7-2 and TRBJ1-2; D not resolved. Germline V gene sequence: CDR1 SGHTA, CDR2 FQGNSA. The CDR3 loop spans 15 amino acids. V was pared by 5 bases and J by 1 base, with 14 bases between. The CDR3 here is CASSPPRVINYGYTF. CDR3 in DNA: TGTGCCAGCAGCCCCCCCAGAGTGATTAACTATGGCTACACCTTC.

The rearrangement links TRBV6-4 to TRBJ2-7; 8 bases line up with TRBD1. V lost 5 bases and J lost 5; bases outside the gene matches: 14. Germline V gene sequence: CDR1 MRHNA, CDR2 SNTAGT. CDR3 length: 16 residues. Here the CDR3 reads CASSPDPGQGVDEQYF. The CDR3 DNA sequence: TGTGCCAGCAGTCCCGACCCAGGACAGGGTGTCGACGAGCAGTACTTC.

The V and J genes are TRBV7-2 and TRBJ1-5, with 9 bases that match TRBD1. J gave up 7 bases and V 5 bases, and 6 bases lay outside the gene matches. Germline V gene sequence: CDR1 SGHTA, CDR2 FQGNSA. The length of the CDR3 is 14 residues. CDR3 nucleotide sequence: TGTGCCAGCAGCCCGGGACAGGGAGGCCAGCCCCAGCATTTT. Translating gives CASSPGQGGQPQHF. The full variable domain, completed using reference TRBV7-2 and TRBJ1-5, is GAGVSQSPSNKVTEKGKDVELRCDPISGHTALYWYRQSLGQGLEFLIYFQGNSAPDKSGLPSDRFSAERTGGSVSTLTIQRTQQEDSAVYLCASSPGQGGQPQHFGDGTRLSIL.

The chain combines TRBV5-1 with TRBJ2-7; the D gene is possibly TRBD1 (5 bases). V lost 0 bases and J 8 bases, leaving 6 bases between the germline ends. Germline V gene data show CDR1 as SGHRS and CDR2 as YFSETQ. The CDR3 contains 11 residues. The CDR3 is CASSLGQKQYF. The CDR3 coding sequence is TGCGCCAGCAGCTTGGGACAGAAGCAGTACTTC.

V and J are TRBV7-2 and TRBJ2-1; D not certain. Germline assignment: CDR1 SGHTA and CDR2 FQGNSA. This CDR3 region has 12 residues. V gave up 5 bases and J gave up 9 bases, with 11 bases separating them. The CDR3 DNA reads TGTGCCAGCAGCCACTATCCAGGTGAGCAGTTCTTC. Translated: CASSHYPGEQFF.

This clone is a singleton in its sample. This chain connects TRBV28 to TRBJ1-1; D is unresolved. The CDR3 sequence is 13 residues long. The germline gives CDR1 MDHEN, CDR2 SYDVKM. Trimming removed 5 bases at V and 2 bases at J, with 9 bases between. Here the CDR3 reads CASSLTANTEAFF. The CDR3 region has the DNA TGTGCCAGCAGTCTTACAGCCAACACTGAAGCTTTCTTT.

The J gene is TRBJ2-2, the V gene TRBV29-1, with a tentative D call TRBD2 (5 bases). CDR3 length: 14 amino acids. V lost 3 bases to trimming and J lost 4 bases, with 12 bases between them. Germline V gene lookup returns CDR1 SQVTM and CDR2 ANQGSEA. The CDR3 region has the DNA TGCAGCGTTGATGGCGGACTGGGCACCGGGGAGCTGTTTTTT. Its protein is CSVDGGLGTGELFF.